Below, 26 T cell receptor beta chains from the same sample are listed, as sequenced in a study of PD-L1 blockade in urothelial cancer. Profiled with immunoSEQ multiplex PCR; TCRdb holds only in-frame clones, not every one. The table records tens of thousands of clones, 91% of them present only once. Time point: peripheral blood 6 weeks after treatment start. This material consisted of PBMCs, taken around atezolizumab (anti-PD-L1) treatment. Source of these receptors: a man aged 65 to 79 with urothelial cancer.

The chain links TRBV11-2 to TRBJ2-1; perhaps TRBD1 as D (6 bases). CDR1 is SGHAT and CDR2 is FQNNGV in the germline V gene. Trimming pared 0 bases from V and 14 bases from J, leaving 11 bases between. CDR3 size: 12 residues. The CDR3 protein is CASSLDPRQEFF. The CDR3, as DNA: TGTGCCAGCAGCTTAGACCCGCGACAGGAGTTCTTC.

The chain is built from TRBV5-6 and TRBJ2-5; D remains unclear. The V gene's germline CDR1 is SGHDT and CDR2 YYEEEE. V was shortened by 5 bases and J by 4 bases, with 18 bases between the two germline ends. The CDR3 spans 15 residues. The CDR3 region has the DNA TGTGCCAGCAGTCCCAGTCCCGAGGTCCGAGAGACCCAGTACTTC. As protein: CASSPSPEVRETQYF. Complete variable domain (other parts from reference TRBV5-6 and TRBJ2-5): DAGVTQSPTHLIKTRGQQVTLRCSPKSGHDTVSWYQQALGQGPQFIFQYYEEEERQRGNFPDRFSGHQFPNYSSELNVNALLLGDSALYLCASSPSPEVRETQYFGPGTRLLVL.

The rearrangement uses TRBV6-1 and TRBJ1-5; D perhaps matches TRBD1 (5 bases). The CDR3 consists of 15 residues. V shed 1 base and J shed 2 bases, with 9 bases lying between them. CDR1 MNHNS and CDR2 SASEGT come from the germline V gene. CDR3 protein: CASSEEAGGNQPQHF. In nucleotides, the CDR3 is TGTGCCAGCAGTGAAGAAGCGGGGGGCAATCAGCCCCAGCATTTT.

The rearrangement uses TRBV7-6 and TRBJ2-1; 8 positions match TRBD2. Germline V lookup: CDR1 SGHVS, CDR2 FNYEAQ. This CDR3 spans 15 amino acids. V shed 1 base, J shed 5 bases, and the junction held 4 bases outside the gene matches. CDR3: CASSLGLALHNEQFF. CDR3 bases: TGTGCCAGCAGCTTAGGACTAGCGTTACACAATGAGCAGTTCTTC.

The rearrangement uses TRBV6-5 and TRBJ2-2, with D possibly matching TRBD2 (6 bases). This CDR3 region has 15 residues. V lost 8 bases to trimming and J lost 1 base, with 14 bases between them. Germline CDR1 and CDR2: MNHEY and SVGAGI. The CDR3, as DNA: TGTGCCAGCCGAATCCAGCGGGTGAACACCGGGGAGCTGTTTTTT. The encoded protein is CASRIQRVNTGELFF.

This clone has more than one count but fewer than ten. Other DNA sequences within the sample encode an identical CDR3. The chain couples TRBV15 to TRBJ1-5, with TRBD1 matching 8 bases. Germline assignment: CDR1 LNHNV and CDR2 YYDKDF (reference sequence). V lost 3 bases, J lost 4 bases, and 2 bases stayed unmatched. CDR3 length: 14 amino acids. The CDR3 bases are TGTGCCACCAGCAGGGACAGGGTGAATCAGCCCCAGCATTTT. As protein: CATSRDRVNQPQHF.

This chain connects TRBV5-4 to TRBJ2-2; D not resolved. The CDR3 extends over 14 amino acids. With 3 bases removed from V and 5 bases from J, the gap between germline ends came to 11 bases. CDR1 and CDR2 from the germline V gene are SGHNT and YYREEE (reference sequence). The CDR3 nucleotides are TGTGCCAGCAGCTACGGAAGACAAACCGGGGAGCTGTTTTTT. Its protein is CASSYGRQTGELFF.

The V call is TRBV5-4, the J call TRBJ2-7, with a possible D match to TRBD2 (6 bases). The V end was cut by 0 bases, the J end by 3 bases, with 10 bases between. CDR3 length: 14 amino acids. The germline gives CDR1 SGHNT, CDR2 YYREEE (reference sequence). The CDR3 loop is CASSLDPAGYEQYF. The CDR3 nucleotides are TGTGCCAGCAGCTTGGATCCAGCGGGCTACGAGCAGTACTTC.

The table lists this clone with a count of one. The chain joins TRBV7-2 to TRBJ2-7; 9 bases match TRBD2. The CDR3 loop spans 15 amino acids. Germline V gene data show CDR1 as SGHTA and CDR2 as FQGNSA. After removal of 1 base from V and 2 bases from J, the junction contained 3 bases not matched to a gene. CDR3: CASSLGLAATYEQYF. CDR3 in DNA: TGTGCCAGCAGCTTAGGACTAGCGGCTACCTACGAGCAGTACTTC. The full variable domain, with the rest looked up from reference TRBV7-2 and TRBJ2-7, is GAGVSQSPSNKVTEKGKDVELRCDPISGHTALYWYRQSLGQGLEFLIYFQGNSAPDKSGLPSDRFSAERTGGSVSTLTIQRTQQEDSAVYLCASSLGLAATYEQYFGPGTRLTVT.

This chain connects TRBV28 to TRBJ2-7, with 10 nucleotides matching TRBD2. The CDR3 has 14 amino acids. Trimming cost V 7 bases and J 3 bases; bases outside gene matches: 6. Germline CDR1 and CDR2: MDHEN and SYDVKM. The CDR3 loop reads CASIKAGGGYEQYF. The CDR3 DNA reads TGTGCCAGCATCAAAGCGGGAGGGGGCTACGAGCAGTACTTC.

J is TRBJ1-1 and V is TRBV7-3, with D tentatively TRBD1 (6 bases). V lost 5 bases and J lost 1, with 17 bases in between. CDR3 length: 16 amino acids. CDR1 is SGHTA, CDR2 FQGTGA, per germline. CDR3 sequence reads: CASSRGRAGANTEAFF. The CDR3 bases are TGTGCCAGCAGCCGCGGGAGGGCGGGGGCGAACACTGAAGCTTTCTTT.

The chain combines TRBV21-1 with TRBJ2-7; the D call TRBD2 from the table was never checked on the DNA. TRBV21-1 is classified as a pseudogene. The CDR3 runs to 19 residues. This CDR3 is CASSTYPGLAGLFSYEQYF. In DNA, the CDR3 is TGTGCCAGCAGCACATATCCGGGACTAGCGGGTCTTTTCTCCTACGAGCAGTACTTC.

The chain has TRBV27 and TRBJ2-1; TRBD2 matches at 11 bases. V lost 1 base, J lost 10 bases, and 24 bases stayed unmatched. The CDR3 extends over 21 amino acids. The germline V gene has CDR1 MNHEY and CDR2 SMNVEV (reference sequence). CDR3 region: CASSLLLLPTPGLAGIGEQFF. The CDR3 DNA is TGTGCCAGCAGTTTATTACTTCTACCCACCCCCGGACTAGCGGGTATTGGAGAGCAGTTCTTC.

The rearrangement links TRBV19 to TRBJ2-6; D is perhaps TRBD1 (6 bases). Germline V gene sequence: CDR1 LNHDA, CDR2 SQIVND (reference sequence). Trimming stripped 5 bases from V and 4 bases from J, with 12 bases between. The CDR3 totals 15 residues. The CDR3 spells CASSATGYGANVLTF. The CDR3 region has the DNA TGTGCCAGTAGTGCTACAGGGTACGGGGCCAACGTCCTGACTTTC.

V usage is TRBV4-1 and J usage is TRBJ1-5, with 8 bases matching TRBD1. Losses at the gene ends were 1 base for V and 7 bases for J; bases not matched to a gene: 6. The CDR3 extends over 15 amino acids. Germline V CDR1 and CDR2: MGHRA, YSYEKL. The CDR3 sequence is CASSQVDRDLQPQHF. The CDR3 DNA is TGCGCCAGCAGCCAAGTGGACAGGGATTTACAGCCCCAGCATTTT.

This chain connects TRBV4-2 to TRBJ2-2; D is unclear. Germline V gene data show CDR1 as LGHNA and CDR2 as YNFKEQ. The CDR3 loop spans 15 amino acids. V lost 0 bases and J lost 9, with 14 bases in between. The CDR3 DNA reads TGTGCCAGCAGCCAAGAGCGGTTCGGCTCCAGGGAGCTGTTTTTT. This gives the protein CASSQERFGSRELFF.

This clone has only one observation. V and J are TRBV7-6 and TRBJ1-4; D remains unclear. V was pared by 7 bases and J by 7 bases, with 19 bases between. CDR1 is SGHVS and CDR2 is FNYEAQ in the germline V gene. The CDR3 runs 15 residues. The CDR3 DNA follows: TGTGCCAGCAACCCACGGGGAGCCTCCCTTGAAAAACTGTTTTTT. Protein: CASNPRGASLEKLFF.

V usage is TRBV2 and J usage is TRBJ1-3; 7 bases fit TRBD1. Germline V gene data show CDR1 as SNHLY and CDR2 as FYNNEI. The CDR3 spans 15 residues. The trim removed 4 bases at V and 1 base at J, leaving 4 bases unmatched. As DNA, the CDR3 is TGTGCCAGCAGTGCGCGCAGGGGGTCTGGAAACACCATATATTTT. Its translation: CASSARRGSGNTIYF.

The chain is built from TRBV10-3 and TRBJ2-1; D is undetermined. Trimming shortened V by 0 bases and J by 10 bases, and 10 bases separated the two germline ends. Germline CDR1 is ENHRY and CDR2 is SYGVKD. This CDR3 region has 13 residues. CDR3 coding DNA: TGTGCCATCAGTGAGTCGACTCTTCAAGAGCAGTTCTTC. Translated: CAISESTLQEQFF.

This chain links TRBV5-6 with TRBJ1-2, with TRBD1 as a possible D gene (5 bases). Trimming removed 3 bases from V and 4 bases from J, with 16 bases in between. This CDR3 contains 15 residues. In germline, CDR1 is SGHDT, CDR2 YYEEEE. CDR3 sequence reads: CASSYDRVTVYGYTF. DNA for the CDR3: TGTGCCAGCAGCTACGACAGAGTCACCGTCTATGGCTACACCTTC.

The J gene is TRBJ2-7, the V gene TRBV5-4; 7 nucleotides agree with TRBD1. The V gene's germline CDR1 is SGHNT and CDR2 YYREEE (reference sequence). The CDR3 sequence is 15 residues long. The V segment lost 0 bases and the J segment 6 bases; nucleotides outside the gene matches: 9. The CDR3 sequence: CASSLDRGTFSEQYF. The DNA for the CDR3 is TGTGCCAGCAGCTTGGACAGGGGTACATTCTCCGAGCAGTACTTC.

J is TRBJ1-5 and V is TRBV28, with TRBD1 matching 9 bases. Per the germline V gene, CDR1 is MDHEN and CDR2 is SYDVKM. This CDR3 contains 15 residues. V dropped 5 bases and J dropped 7; count of bases not matched to a gene: 9. The CDR3 is CASSPHRGQGQPQHF. The CDR3 DNA is TGTGCCAGCAGTCCCCACAGGGGGCAAGGACAGCCCCAGCATTTT.

The chain joins TRBV27 to TRBJ1-5; D gene uncertain. The V and J ends lost 3 bases and 3 bases respectively, with 6 bases between them. The germline V gene encodes CDR1 MNHEY and CDR2 SMNVEV (reference sequence). The CDR3 has 13 residues. The CDR3 DNA reads TGTGCCAGCAGTTTCTTTCTCAATCAGCCCCAGCATTTT. Translated: CASSFFLNQPQHF.

V and J are TRBV7-3 and TRBJ2-6; TRBD2 might be the D (5 bases). V was clipped by 2 bases and J by 0 bases, with 17 bases between them. This CDR3 contains 19 residues. Germline CDR1 and CDR2: SGHTA and FQGTGA. CDR3 residues: CASSLGSGGRSSGANVLTF. For the CDR3, the DNA is TGTGCCAGCAGCTTAGGGTCCGGCGGGCGAAGCTCTGGGGCCAACGTCCTGACTTTC.

This clone was detected only once. This sequence joins TRBV9 and TRBJ1-1; 7 nucleotides agree with TRBD1. V dropped 4 bases and J dropped 6; count of bases not matched to a gene: 9. Per germline, CDR1 SGDLS and CDR2 YYNGEE. The CDR3 covers 14 residues. The CDR3 region is CASSPRTGRAEAFF. For the CDR3, the DNA is TGTGCCAGCAGCCCTCGGACAGGTAGGGCTGAAGCTTTCTTT. The variable domain in full, with the rest retrieved from reference TRBV9 and TRBJ1-1, is DSGVTQTPKHLITATGQRVTLRCSPRSGDLSVYWYQQSLDQGLQFLIQYYNGEERAKGNILERFSAQQFPDLHSELNLSSLELGDSALYFCASSPRTGRAEAFFGQGTRLTVV.

The rearrangement links TRBV5-4 to TRBJ2-7; 8 bases are a match to TRBD1. The CDR3 extends over 14 amino acids. The germline CDR1 and CDR2 sequences are SGHNT and YYREEE (reference sequence). The J segment lost 2 bases and the V segment lost 2 bases, leaving 3 bases of the junction unmatched. CDR3 DNA sequence: TGTGCCAGCAGCTTCGACAGGGGCCCCTACGAGCAGTACTTC. Its protein is CASSFDRGPYEQYF.